This T cell receptor beta chain was sequenced for a study of blood T cell repertoires in COVID-19. At the level of the study: PBMCs, B-cell-depleted T cells, or T cells were the source of the cDNA or gDNA that made up the material.

V was pared by 4 bases and J by 1 base, with 14 bases between. Germline-derived CDR1 and CDR2 are MNHEY and SVGAGI. The length of the CDR3 is 16 residues. TCRdb keeps only in-frame clones here, not all; method: immunoSEQ multiplex PCR. The data hold about 350,000 clones, with around 91% observed a single time. The V call is TRBV6-5, the J call TRBJ1-3, with D perhaps TRBD1 (6 bases). Sequenced material: peripheral blood. The sequence was obtained from a woman aged 18-29 years who had recovered from COVID-19. The CDR3, as DNA: TGTGCCAGCAGTTTCGGACAGACGTCTTCTGGAAACACCATATATTTT. Its translation: CASSFGQTSSGNTIYF.